Each of the 8 T cell receptor beta chains below was sequenced from the same sample in a study of OX40 agonist ivuxolimab in advanced cancers. The assay was immunoSEQ multiplex PCR, and TCRdb's table has in-frame clones only and misses some. The table has some 86,000 clones, around 85% seen once. Sequenced material: CD4+ or CD8+ T cells sorted from blood, taken in a trial of the OX40 agonist ivuxolimab. These receptors all come from an adult with an advanced solid tumor such as melanoma, head and neck, liver or kidney cancer.

In DNA, the CDR3 is TGTGCCAGCAGTAGGACCTACTCGGGGCCCGGGGAGCTGTTTTTT. This sequence encodes CASSRTYSGPGELFF. V usage is TRBV9 and J usage is TRBJ2-2; D is possibly TRBD1 or TRBD2 (5 bases each). V shed 5 bases and J shed 6 bases, with 17 bases lying between them. The germline V gene has CDR1 SGDLS and CDR2 YYNGEE. CDR3 length: 15 residues.

The sample holds a few counts of this clone. The chain uses TRBV25-1 and TRBJ2-7; D is unclear. Between the trimmed V and J ends, which lost 4 bases and 8 bases, there was a span of 9 bases. Germline V CDR1 and CDR2: MGHDK, SYGVNS. This CDR3 has 11 amino acids. This chain's CDR3 is CASSGWNKQYF. The DNA of the CDR3 is TGTGCCAGCAGTGGATGGAATAAGCAGTACTTC.

This chain uses TRBV27 with TRBJ2-1; D possibly matches TRBD1 or TRBD2 (5 bases each). The germline V gene has CDR1 MNHEY and CDR2 SMNVEV (reference sequence). There are 16 residues in the CDR3. V was cut by 2 bases and J by 5 bases, with 16 bases left in between. The CDR3 region has the DNA TGTGCCAGCAGTTTAGTAGGGGAGACCGCGGACAATGAGCAGTTCTTC. Translating it yields CASSLVGETADNEQFF.

This chain uses TRBV19 with TRBJ2-5; D not resolved. V was trimmed by 2 bases and J by 2 bases, leaving 6 bases between them. CDR3 size: 13 residues. The germline gives CDR1 LNHDA, CDR2 SQIVND (reference sequence). CDR3 amino acids: CASSIQSQETQYF. The CDR3 DNA reads TGTGCCAGTAGTATACAGAGTCAAGAGACCCAGTACTTC.

The chain couples TRBV5-1 to TRBJ2-5; 13 bases are a match to TRBD2. The J segment lost 5 bases and the V segment lost 5 bases, leaving 9 bases of the junction unmatched. The CDR3 is 16 amino acids. Germline V CDR1 and CDR2: SGHRS, YFSETQ. The CDR3 region has the DNA TGCGCCAGCAGTCCCGGGACTAGCGGGGCCCCGGAGACCCAGTACTTC. Translation gives CASSPGTSGAPETQYF.

J is TRBJ2-7 and V is TRBV27; 9 bases line up with TRBD2. The CDR3 totals 16 residues. In germline, CDR1 is MNHEY, CDR2 SMNVEV (reference sequence). After removal of 6 bases from V and 5 bases from J, the junction contained 14 bases not matched to a gene. CDR3 amino acids: CASRGMGLAESHEQYF. The CDR3 DNA is TGTGCCAGCAGGGGAATGGGACTAGCCGAATCCCACGAGCAGTACTTC.

CDR3 bases: TGTGCCAGCAGACGGGGACTAGCGGGATGGGATACGCAGTATTTT. Translation gives CASRRGLAGWDTQYF. The chain combines TRBV7-3 with TRBJ2-3; 13 bases line up with TRBD2. Germline CDR1 is SGHTA and CDR2 is FQGTGA. With V trimmed by 6 bases and J by 6 bases, 6 bases remained unmatched. CDR3 size: 15 residues. The entire variable domain, with the rest obtained from reference TRBV7-3 and TRBJ2-3, is as follows: GAGVSQTPSNKVTEKGKYVELRCDPISGHTALYWYRQSLGQGPEFLIYFQGTGAADDSGLPNDRFFAVRPEGSVSTLKIQRTERGDSAVYLCASRRGLAGWDTQYFGPGTRLTVL.

The chain employs TRBV11-1 and TRBJ2-7; 7 bases are a match to TRBD1. The germline V gene has CDR1 SGHAT and CDR2 FQDESV (reference sequence). The CDR3 has 16 amino acids. V lost 2 bases to trimming and J lost 3 bases; unmatched junction nucleotides: 10. The DNA of the CDR3 is TGTGCCAGCAGCTTACCCGGGGTGACAGGGTTCTACGAGCAGTACTTC. Amino acids: CASSLPGVTGFYEQYF.